Presented here are 13 T cell receptor beta chains from one specimen sequenced in a study of blood T cell repertoires in COVID-19. TCRdb's table, derived via immunoSEQ multiplex PCR, lists solely in-frame clones and lacks some. The repertoire holds 250,000 to 350,000 clones, roughly 85% seen once, with more than 3.5% in the top ten. The material sequenced was PBMCs or T cells enriched from blood (not recorded which). The origin of the receptors is a woman aged 25 to 39 who had recovered from COVID-19.

The rearrangement joins TRBV5-6 to TRBJ2-3, with 9 bases matching TRBD2. CDR3 length: 17 amino acids. Trimming cost V 4 bases and J 5 bases; bases outside gene matches: 14. The germline V gene has CDR1 SGHDT and CDR2 YYEEEE. This chain's CDR3 is CASSPGGSGGRGDTQYF. The CDR3 DNA follows: TGTGCCAGCAGCCCCGGGGGTAGCGGGGGCCGGGGAGATACGCAGTATTTT.

The chain has TRBV18 and TRBJ1-6; weak D call: TRBD1 (5 bases). Trimming removed 8 bases from V and 5 bases from J, with 10 bases in between. Looked up from germline, CDR1 is KGHSH and CDR2 is LQKENI. The length of the CDR3 is 13 residues. The CDR3 DNA follows: TGTGCCAGCACGACAGACCATAATTCACCCCTCCACTTT. Its translation is CASTTDHNSPLHF.

The chain joins TRBV7-2 to TRBJ2-1, with 8 positions matching TRBD2. Trimming at V came to 4 bases and at J to 7 bases, leaving 9 bases not matched to a gene. The CDR3 has 15 amino acids. Looked up from germline, CDR1 is SGHTA and CDR2 is FQGNSA. CDR3 residues: CASSSTLAVPNEQFF. The CDR3 nucleotides are TGTGCCAGCAGCTCGACACTAGCGGTTCCTAATGAGCAGTTCTTC.

This clone came up once. The chain uses TRBV28 and TRBJ2-5; D gene uncertain. V lost 6 bases and J lost 7, with 12 bases in between. Germline V lookup: CDR1 MDHEN, CDR2 SYDVKM. The CDR3 is 12 amino acids. The CDR3 spells CASSPAHGTQYF. The CDR3 DNA follows: TGTGCCAGCAGCCCAGCGCACGGGACCCAGTACTTC.

In this sample, this clone turned up once. J is TRBJ1-1 and V is TRBV5-1, with D possibly TRBD1 on 5 matching bases. The CDR3 sequence is 14 residues long. CDR1 is SGHRS, CDR2 YFSETQ, per germline. V was shortened by 0 bases and J by 1 base, with 7 bases between the two germline ends. CDR3 region: CASSLEGANTEAFF. The CDR3 nucleotides read TGCGCCAGCAGCTTGGAAGGGGCGAACACTGAAGCTTTCTTT. Full variable domain (missing parts from reference TRBV5-1 and TRBJ1-1): KAGVTQTPRYLIKTRGQQVTLSCSPISGHRSVSWYQQTPGQGLQFLFEYFSETQRNKGNFPGRFSGRQFSNSRSEMNVSTLELGDSALYLCASSLEGANTEAFFGQGTRLTVV.

This sequence joins TRBV11-2 and TRBJ2-2; 7 bases are a match to TRBD1. Unmatched junction bases numbered 1, after V lost 1 base and J lost 2 bases. This CDR3 comprises 15 residues. Germline V gene data show CDR1 as SGHAT and CDR2 as FQNNGV. The CDR3 DNA reads TGTGCCAGCAGCTTAGGGGACAGAAACACCGGGGAGCTGTTTTTT. This encodes CASSLGDRNTGELFF.

The V call is TRBV25-1, the J call TRBJ2-1, with TRBD2 matching 7 bases. J was trimmed by 5 bases and V by 1 base; bases with no gene match: 8. Germline V CDR1 and CDR2: MGHDK, SYGVNS. The CDR3 covers 16 residues. The CDR3 here is CASSEWALAWNNEQFF. The CDR3 DNA is TGTGCCAGCAGTGAATGGGCACTAGCGTGGAACAATGAGCAGTTCTTC.

The chain couples TRBV7-9 to TRBJ1-5; D is uncertain. V was cut by 0 bases and J by 6 bases, with 9 bases left in between. CDR3 length: 14 residues. Germline assignment: CDR1 SEHNR and CDR2 FQNEAQ (reference sequence). The CDR3, as DNA: TGTGCCAGCAGCTTAGCTACAGAATTTCAGCCCCAGCATTTT. Protein product: CASSLATEFQPQHF.

The V gene is TRBV4-1, the J gene TRBJ1-4; D perhaps matches TRBD1 (5 bases). The V gene's germline CDR1 is MGHRA and CDR2 YSYEKL. Between the trimmed V and J ends, which lost 1 base and 0 bases, there was a span of 6 bases. The CDR3 loop spans 15 amino acids. The CDR3 protein is CASSQATATNEKLFF. CDR3 nucleotides: TGCGCCAGCAGCCAAGCGACAGCAACTAATGAAAAACTGTTTTTT.

The chain employs TRBV19 and TRBJ2-7; 10 bases map to TRBD1. Germline assignment: CDR1 LNHDA and CDR2 SQIVND (reference sequence). The trim removed 3 bases at V and 2 bases at J, leaving 4 bases unmatched. CDR3 length equals 15 residues. In DNA, the CDR3 is TGTGCCAGTAGTATCGAGGGACAGGGGACCTACGAGCAGTACTTC. It encodes CASSIEGQGTYEQYF. Using reference TRBV19 and TRBJ2-7 for the parts outside the CDR3, the full variable domain is DGGITQSPKYLFRKEGQNVTLSCEQNLNHDAMYWYRQDPGQGLRLIYYSQIVNDFQKGDIAEGYSVSREKKESFPLTVTSAQKNPTAFYLCASSIEGQGTYEQYFGPGTRLTVT.

The CDR3 here is CASSKERKLQVSYGYTF. The CDR3 DNA reads as TGTGCCAGCAGCAAAGAAAGGAAACTACAGGTGAGCTATGGCTACACCTTC. The rearrangement links TRBV21-1 to TRBJ1-2; the table assigns TRBD1, which was not confirmed against the DNA. TRBV21-1 is assigned pseudogene status. The CDR3 is 17 amino acids.

This clone was seen once. The chain couples TRBV7-9 to TRBJ1-4, with 7 bases identical to TRBD1. Germline assignment: CDR1 SEHNR and CDR2 FQNEAQ (reference sequence). The CDR3 contains 11 residues. Trimming took 3 bases from V and 12 from J; bases not matched to a gene: 1. The CDR3 loop reads CASSLDRQLFF. CDR3 in DNA: TGTGCCAGCAGCTTGGACAGGCAACTGTTTTTT. The whole variable domain, remainder taken from reference TRBV7-9 and TRBJ1-4, is DTGVSQNPRHKITKRGQNVTFRCDPISEHNRLYWYRQTLGQGPEFLTYFQNEAQLEKSRLLSDRFSAERPKGSFSTLEIQRTEQGDSAMYLCASSLDRQLFFGSGTQLSVL.

The chain carries TRBV9 and TRBJ2-7; a weak D match, TRBD2 (5 bases). V was cut by 4 bases and J by 7 bases, with 12 bases left in between. The germline V gene has CDR1 SGDLS and CDR2 YYNGEE. This CDR3 spans 12 amino acids. The CDR3 protein is CASSSISGEQYF. The CDR3 coding sequence is TGTGCCAGCAGCTCTATTTCGGGGGAGCAGTACTTC.